The entry below gives a single T cell receptor beta chain sequence along with its context. This sample was included in a study of shared clonotypes between healthy human individuals. CDR3 length: 13 amino acids. V lost 2 bases and J lost 1, with 5 bases in between. Germline values: CDR1 SGDLS, CDR2 YYNGEE. Unsorted PBMC samples were amplified in replicate PCRs containing roughly 290 ng DNA, about 28,000 T cell genomes. How the authors handled the data: As immunoSEQ supplied junction-only sequences (without quality scores), filtering differed. Using immunoSEQ multiplex PCR, the repertoire was profiled, and TCRdb retains in-frame clones only, with some absent. The D gene and trimming were derived from the DNA, and the V and J assignments and clone size from that table. Of fewer than 600,000 clones listed, roughly three quarters were seen once; the top ten hold roughly 13%.

The gene calls are TRBV9 and TRBJ2-3; D ambiguous. This clonotype was obtained from a woman aged 40 to 50 in good health. Some clones in this sample may be carry-over from other donors' samples. Sequencing used PBMCs. DNA of the CDR3: TGTGCCAGCAGCGTCAGCGGCACAGATACGCAGTATTTT. Translation gives CASSVSGTDTQYF.